These 12 T cell receptor beta chains were sequenced from one sample in a study of blood T cell repertoires in COVID-19. Profiling relied on immunoSEQ multiplex PCR, and the TCRdb table lists in-frame clones only, not all of them. The table includes about 42,000 clones, about 88% detected once. Material for sequencing was peripheral blood. Receptor source: a human donor in a cohort sampled during active COVID-19.

This chain uses TRBV13 with TRBJ2-1; D might be TRBD2 (6 bases). V was shortened by 0 bases and J by 8 bases, with 17 bases between the two germline ends. This CDR3 has 16 amino acids. Germline CDR1 is PRHDT and CDR2 is FYEKMQ (reference sequence). DNA of the CDR3: TGTGCCAGCAGCTTAGGAGGCGGGACCCCGAGGGATGAGCAGTTCTTC. Its protein is CASSLGGGTPRDEQFF. The whole variable domain, remainder taken from reference TRBV13 and TRBJ2-1, is AAGVIQSPRHLIKEKRETATLKCYPIPRHDTVYWYQQGPGQDPQFLISFYEKMQSDKGSIPDRFSAQQFSDYHSELNMSSLELGDSALYFCASSLGGGTPRDEQFFGPGTRLTVL.

This clone was recorded only once. The rearrangement uses TRBV5-5 and TRBJ2-3, with TRBD1 identical over 7 bases. The germline V gene has CDR1 SGHKS and CDR2 YYEKEE (reference sequence). The CDR3 totals 18 residues. The junction had 14 bases not matched to a gene; V was cut back by 4 bases and J by 0 bases. The CDR3 loop reads CASSPIPSGTVSTDTQYF. In DNA, the CDR3 is TGTGCCAGCAGCCCAATTCCTTCCGGGACAGTCAGCACAGATACGCAGTATTTT.

V usage is TRBV20-1 and J usage is TRBJ1-5; D is ambiguous. Trimming took off 3 bases at V and 7 bases at J, with 13 bases between the two ends. Per the germline V gene, CDR1 is DFQATT and CDR2 is SNEGSKA (reference sequence). This CDR3 contains 13 residues. The CDR3 here is CSASEGSGQPQHF. The CDR3, as DNA: TGCAGTGCTAGTGAGGGTTCGGGGCAGCCCCAGCATTTT.

The chain uses TRBV7-9 and TRBJ1-4; 7 nucleotides line up with TRBD1. There are 15 residues in the CDR3. V trimming: 5 bases; J trimming: 8 bases; junction bases outside the gene matches: 11. The germline V gene has CDR1 SEHNR and CDR2 FQNEAQ (reference sequence). CDR3 bases: TGTGCCAGCAGCCAACTGACAGGGCTGAAAGAAAAACTGTTTTTT. Protein: CASSQLTGLKEKLFF.

J is TRBJ1-5 and V is TRBV5-4, with D maybe TRBD1 (5 bases). Trimming pared 4 bases from V and 4 bases from J, leaving 15 bases between. Germline assignment: CDR1 SGHNT and CDR2 YYREEE (reference sequence). The CDR3 runs to 15 residues. The CDR3 here is CASSPDIGMNQPQHF. CDR3 bases: TGTGCCAGCAGCCCGGACATAGGCATGAATCAGCCCCAGCATTTT.

This chain connects TRBV7-9 to TRBJ2-7; TRBD2 agrees at 9 bases. The CDR3 is 14 residues long. With V trimmed by 4 bases and J by 1 base, 2 bases remained unmatched. Looked up from germline, CDR1 is SEHNR and CDR2 is FQNEAQ (reference sequence). The CDR3 spells CASSSLAGSYEQYF. For the CDR3, the DNA is TGTGCCAGCAGCTCCCTAGCGGGGTCCTACGAGCAGTACTTC. The full variable domain, rest sourced from reference TRBV7-9 and TRBJ2-7, is DTGVSQNPRHKITKRGQNVTFRCDPISEHNRLYWYRQTLGQGPEFLTYFQNEAQLEKSRLLSDRFSAERPKGSFSTLEIQRTEQGDSAMYLCASSSLAGSYEQYFGPGTRLTVT.

J is TRBJ1-2 and V is TRBV27; 9 positions match TRBD1. Germline trimming cut 3 bases from V and 0 bases from J; bases unmatched to any gene: 8. Germline V gene sequence: CDR1 MNHEY, CDR2 SMNVEV (reference sequence). The length of the CDR3 is 17 residues. The CDR3 region has the DNA TGTGCCAGCAGTTTGCGACAGGGGGGCTTTCCTAACTATGGCTACACCTTC. It specifies CASSLRQGGFPNYGYTF.

This rearrangement joins TRBV12-3 or TRBV12-4 to TRBJ1-2, with D unresolved. The length of the CDR3 is 13 residues. Trimming took off 3 bases at V and 4 bases at J, with 9 bases between the two ends. CDR3 residues: CASSFEVSYGYTF. The CDR3 DNA follows: TGTGCCAGCAGTTTTGAGGTCTCCTATGGCTACACCTTC.

This clone appeared a single time. The chain carries TRBV5-1 and TRBJ1-1, with no clear D. CDR3 length: 14 amino acids. Deletions cut 0 bases from V and 1 base from J, with 7 bases between. CDR1 SGHRS and CDR2 YFSETQ come from the germline V gene. Here the CDR3 reads CASSLAVPNTEAFF. The CDR3 DNA follows: TGCGCCAGCAGCTTGGCGGTCCCGAACACTGAAGCTTTCTTT. Complete variable domain (other parts from reference TRBV5-1 and TRBJ1-1): KAGVTQTPRYLIKTRGQQVTLSCSPISGHRSVSWYQQTPGQGLQFLFEYFSETQRNKGNFPGRFSGRQFSNSRSEMNVSTLELGDSALYLCASSLAVPNTEAFFGQGTRLTVV.

J is TRBJ1-4 and V is TRBV14; the D is unclear. CDR1 is SGHDN and CDR2 is FVKESK in the germline V gene. With 5 bases removed from V and 2 bases from J, the gap between germline ends came to 12 bases. There are 15 residues in the CDR3. Here the CDR3 DNA reads TGTGCCAGCAGCGGCGTGGAGGATACTAATGAAAAACTGTTTTTT. It translates to CASSGVEDTNEKLFF.

The chain is built from TRBV30 and TRBJ2-2; D may be TRBD1 (6 bases). Trimming took off 0 bases at V and 2 bases at J, with 13 bases between the two ends. This CDR3 region has 16 residues. Germline V gives CDR1 GTSNPN, CDR2 SVGIG (reference sequence). CDR3 amino acids: CAWSVSGTPNTGELFF. The CDR3 nucleotides are TGTGCCTGGAGTGTTTCCGGGACACCCAACACCGGGGAGCTGTTTTTT.

For this clone: One end of the junction varies from germline; a read error may be responsible. V gene TRBV7-2 combines with J gene TRBJ1-2; D remains ambiguous. The CDR3 is 9 residues long. Germline lookup yields CDR1 SGHTA and CDR2 FQGNSA. The CDR3: CASSLRGSF. The CDR3 DNA reads TGTGCCAGCAGCCTGAGAGGGAGCTTC.